The 21 T cell receptor beta chains below all came from one sample that was sequenced in a study of T cells in localized non-small cell lung cancer. Clones were read by immunoSEQ multiplex PCR, and TCRdb kept only the in-frame ones, dropping some. The table includes around 50,000 clones, about 86% detected once. This specimen consisted of PBMCs, obtained before any cancer treatment. The origin of the receptors is a man between 35 and 75 years old with stage II lung adenocarcinoma.

This rearrangement joins TRBV19 to TRBJ1-1; the D gene is possibly TRBD1 (5 bases). Germline V lookup: CDR1 LNHDA, CDR2 SQIVND (reference sequence). The CDR3 is made up of 14 amino acids. With 1 base removed from V and 1 base from J, the gap between germline ends came to 7 bases. The CDR3 bases are TGTGCCAGTAGTATAGGGCAGGGGAACACTGAAGCTTTCTTT. Translating gives CASSIGQGNTEAFF.

This chain joins TRBV20-1 and TRBJ2-5; 7 nucleotides line up with TRBD1. Trimming took 4 bases from V and 4 from J; bases not matched to a gene: 0. Germline values: CDR1 DFQATT, CDR2 SNEGSKA (reference sequence). The CDR3 has 11 amino acids. CDR3 amino acids: CSANRGETQYF. The CDR3 DNA sequence: TGCAGTGCTAACAGGGGAGAGACCCAGTACTTC.

The chain links TRBV6-1 to TRBJ1-5; D remains ambiguous. Germline V lookup: CDR1 MNHNS, CDR2 SASEGT. This CDR3 has 13 residues. V lost 5 bases, J lost 6 bases, and 11 bases lay in between. The CDR3 coding sequence is TGTGCCAGCAGTCCGGACTTTTCTCAGCCCCAGCATTTT. Its protein is CASSPDFSQPQHF.

The chain has TRBV6-1 and TRBJ2-7; 7 bases align to TRBD2. The V and J ends lost 7 bases and 7 bases, in that order; junction bases with no gene match: 10. The CDR3 is 13 amino acids. Germline V gene lookup returns CDR1 MNHNS and CDR2 SASEGT. The CDR3 sequence is CASTPRGVGEQYV. The CDR3, as DNA: TGTGCCAGCACCCCTCGGGGGGTCGGGGAGCAGTACGTC.

The genes are TRBV19 and TRBJ2-7, with 8 bases fitting TRBD1. Trimming removed 3 bases from V and 1 base from J; junction bases left unmatched: 2. From germline, CDR1 is LNHDA and CDR2 SQIVND (reference sequence). The CDR3 is 14 residues long. CDR3 in amino acids: CASSIQGASYEQYF. For the CDR3, the DNA is TGTGCCAGTAGTATCCAGGGGGCTTCCTACGAGCAGTACTTC.

The genes are TRBV27 and TRBJ1-1; 10 nucleotides match TRBD1. The CDR3 is 16 residues long. Germline lookup yields CDR1 MNHEY and CDR2 SMNVEV (reference sequence). With 5 bases clipped from V and 4 bases from J, the junction kept 10 bases outside the gene matches. The CDR3 coding sequence is TGTGCCAGCAGTCCTGGACAGGGGGTAGCTTCCACTGAAGCTTTCTTT. Protein product: CASSPGQGVASTEAFF.

The V call is TRBV30, the J call TRBJ1-2; D gene ambiguous. This CDR3 has 15 amino acids. Germline CDR1 and CDR2: GTSNPN and SVGIG (reference sequence). Trimming stripped 3 bases from V and 4 bases from J, with 18 bases between. The CDR3 here is CAWRDTERLFYGYTF. The CDR3 DNA follows: TGTGCCTGGAGGGATACAGAGAGACTATTCTATGGCTACACCTTC.

The CDR3 here is CASRSRTGWYEQYV. The CDR3 DNA sequence: TGTGCCAGCAGGTCTAGGACAGGGTGGTACGAGCAGTACGTC. The chain links TRBV6-1 to TRBJ2-7; 8 positions match TRBD1. J lost 4 bases, V lost 6 bases, and 8 bases had no gene match. The CDR3 consists of 14 residues. Germline assignment: CDR1 MNHNS and CDR2 SASEGT.

V is TRBV6-1 and J is TRBJ2-2; tentatively, D is TRBD2 (5 bases). The V gene's germline CDR1 is MNHNS and CDR2 SASEGT. Trimming took 3 bases from V and 1 from J, leaving 9 bases between them. This CDR3 is 15 amino acids long. Written as DNA, the CDR3 is TGTGCCAGCAGTGATATAGGAGGGAACACCGGGGAGCTGTTTTTT. Translating it yields CASSDIGGNTGELFF.

This clone was seen a single time. The genes are TRBV7-2 and TRBJ2-1; possibly TRBD1 or TRBD2 for D (5 bases each). V shed 1 base and J shed 9 bases, with 7 bases lying between them. The germline V gene has CDR1 SGHTA and CDR2 FQGNSA. CDR3 length equals 12 residues. The CDR3 here is CASSLGGIEQFF. The DNA for the CDR3 is TGTGCCAGCAGCTTAGGGGGGATTGAGCAGTTCTTC.

The chain has TRBV4-2 and TRBJ1-2; no definite D call. This CDR3 is 16 amino acids long. Germline V gene sequence: CDR1 LGHNA, CDR2 YNFKEQ. Trimming shortened V by 0 bases and J by 4 bases, and 15 bases separated the two germline ends. The CDR3 loop is CASSQDARARFYGYTF. DNA for the CDR3: TGTGCCAGCAGCCAAGACGCAAGGGCTCGGTTCTATGGCTACACCTTC.

V gene TRBV10-3 combines with J gene TRBJ2-5; TRBD1 matches at 8 bases. The germline V gene encodes CDR1 ENHRY and CDR2 SYGVKD. The CDR3 loop spans 16 amino acids. The ends lost 0 bases at V and 4 bases at J; junction bases unmatched: 7. CDR3 coding DNA: TGTGCCATCAGTGAGTCGAGGGGAGACAGGGGAGAGACCCAGTACTTC. This sequence encodes CAISESRGDRGETQYF.

The chain uses TRBV6-1 and TRBJ2-5; perhaps D is TRBD1 or TRBD2 (6 bases each). The CDR3 has 16 amino acids. Between the trimmed V and J ends, which lost 0 bases and 5 bases, there was a span of 16 bases. CDR1 and CDR2 (germline): MNHNS, SASEGT. CDR3 nucleotides: TGTGCCAGCAGTGAAGCCCGGGGGCGCGGGTCCGAGACCCAGTACTTC. Translation gives CASSEARGRGSETQYF.

The gene calls are TRBV30 and TRBJ1-6; D remains unclear. V shed 4 bases and J shed 7 bases, with 14 bases lying between them. The germline gives CDR1 GTSNPN, CDR2 SVGIG (reference sequence). The length of the CDR3 is 14 residues. CDR3 bases: TGTGCCTGGAAAGTTGACCGCGGAAATTCACCCCTCCACTTT. The encoded protein is CAWKVDRGNSPLHF.

The CDR3 sequence: CASSLGTISSPLHF. In nucleotides, the CDR3 is TGCGCCAGCAGCTTAGGGACCATTTCTTCACCCCTCCACTTT. The chain links TRBV5-1 to TRBJ1-6; possibly TRBD1 for D (5 bases). Germline V CDR1 and CDR2: SGHRS, YFSETQ. The V gene lost 2 bases and the J gene lost 9 bases, with 12 bases spanning the gap. The CDR3 consists of 14 residues.

The chain recombines TRBV5-6 with TRBJ1-5; D remains unclear. Germline V CDR1 and CDR2: SGHDT, YYEEEE. The CDR3 runs 14 residues. Deletions cut 2 bases from V and 2 bases from J, with 8 bases between. CDR3 sequence: CASSLMAGNQPQHF. The CDR3, as DNA: TGTGCCAGCAGCTTAATGGCGGGCAATCAGCCCCAGCATTTT.

V and J are TRBV5-4 and TRBJ1-2; 10 bases line up with TRBD1. V lost 6 bases, J lost 5 bases, and 10 bases stayed unmatched. Germline lookup yields CDR1 SGHNT and CDR2 YYREEE (reference sequence). There are 15 residues in the CDR3. CDR3 bases: TGTGCCAGCACCCGAGAGAGGGACAGGGGTTATGGCTACACCTTC. This codes for CASTRERDRGYGYTF.

This clone was seen only once. V gene TRBV28 combines with J gene TRBJ1-6; perhaps TRBD1 as D (6 bases). The CDR3 is 13 residues long. Trimming pared 5 bases from V and 5 bases from J, leaving 7 bases between. Per the germline V gene, CDR1 is MDHEN and CDR2 is SYDVKM. The CDR3 here is CASSRTDNSPLHF. DNA for the CDR3: TGTGCCAGCAGTCGGACAGATAATTCACCCCTCCACTTT.

The V and J genes are TRBV5-1 and TRBJ1-6, with D uncertain. In germline, CDR1 is SGHRS, CDR2 YFSETQ. This CDR3 contains 14 residues. V was cut by 1 base and J by 9 bases, with 11 bases left in between. The CDR3 spells CASSLSRYGSPLHF. The CDR3 bases are TGCGCCAGCAGCTTGAGCAGATACGGTTCACCCCTCCACTTT.

V usage is TRBV19 and J usage is TRBJ2-6; 7 bases align to TRBD1. The CDR3 runs to 16 residues. CDR1 is LNHDA and CDR2 is SQIVND in the germline V gene (reference sequence). The V segment lost 3 bases and the J segment 4 bases; nucleotides outside the gene matches: 6. CDR3 in DNA: TGTGCCAGTAGTATTGAGGGGGCGGTCGGGGCCAACGTCCTGACTTTC. The encoded protein is CASSIEGAVGANVLTF.

A few counts support this clone. The chain combines TRBV19 with TRBJ1-3; D unresolved. Looked up from germline, CDR1 is LNHDA and CDR2 is SQIVND (reference sequence). V lost 7 bases and J 0 bases, leaving 16 bases between the germline ends. This CDR3 spans 16 amino acids. CDR3 in amino acids: CASIRVPGNSGNTIYF. CDR3 nucleotides: TGTGCCAGTATCCGGGTCCCAGGCAACTCTGGAAACACCATATATTTT.